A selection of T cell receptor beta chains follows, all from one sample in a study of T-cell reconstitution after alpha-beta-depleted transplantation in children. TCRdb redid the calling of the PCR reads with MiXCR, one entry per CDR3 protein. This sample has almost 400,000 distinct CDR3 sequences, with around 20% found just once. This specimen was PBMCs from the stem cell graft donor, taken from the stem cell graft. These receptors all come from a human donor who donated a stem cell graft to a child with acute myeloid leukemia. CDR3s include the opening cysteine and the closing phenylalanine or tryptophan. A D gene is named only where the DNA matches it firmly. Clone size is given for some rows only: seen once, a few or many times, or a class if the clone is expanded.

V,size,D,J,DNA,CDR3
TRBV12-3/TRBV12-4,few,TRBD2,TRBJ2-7,TGTGCCAGCAGTTTAGCGGGACTAGCGGCAAACGAGCAGTACTTC,CASSLAGLAANEQYF
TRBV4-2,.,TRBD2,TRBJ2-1,TGTGCCAGCAGCCAAGAGCGGACTAGCGGGAGGCTGTTCTTC,CASSQERTSGRLFF
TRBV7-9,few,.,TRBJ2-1,TGTGCCAGCAGCTTATTCGGAGGCTCCTACAATGAGCAGTTCTTC,CASSLFGGSYNEQFF
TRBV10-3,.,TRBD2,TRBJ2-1,TGTGCCATCAACGGCGGGAGAGGGAATGAGCAGTTCTTC,CAINGGRGNEQFF
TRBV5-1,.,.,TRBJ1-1,TGCGCCAGCAGCCCGGGGGGGTCATTGACTGAAGCTTTCTTT,CASSPGGSLTEAFF
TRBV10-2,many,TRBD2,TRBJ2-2,TGCGCCAGCAGTGAAGCGGGAAAGAACACCGGGGAGCTGTTTTTT,CASSEAGKNTGELFF
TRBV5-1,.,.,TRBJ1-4,TGCGCCAGCAGCTTGGGCGACGGAGGGGAAAAACTGTTTTTT,CASSLGDGGEKLFF
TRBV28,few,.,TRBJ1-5,TGTGCCAGCGGATACTTGGGCAATCAGCCCCAGCATTTT,CASGYLGNQPQHF
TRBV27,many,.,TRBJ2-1,TGTGCCAGCAGAACTGGGCTTAGCTCCTACAATGAGCAGTTCTTC,CASRTGLSSYNEQFF
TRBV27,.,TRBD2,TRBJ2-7,TGTGCCAGCAGTCCGCGCGGGGGGAACTACGAGCAGTACTTC,CASSPRGGNYEQYF
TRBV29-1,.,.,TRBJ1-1,TGCAGCGTTGAACTCAAGTTGAACACTGAAGCTTTCTTT,CSVELKLNTEAFF
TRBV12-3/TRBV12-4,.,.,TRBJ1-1,TGTGCCATATACAGGGCCAACTTGAACACTGGAGCTTTCTTT,CAIYRANLNTGAFF
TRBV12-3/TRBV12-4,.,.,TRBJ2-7,TGTGCCAGCAGTCCCGCCGGCCCAGGGCAGTACTTC,CASSPAGPGQYF
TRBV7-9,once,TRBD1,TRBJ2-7,TGTGCCAGCAGCGTATCCGGGACAGGGGCAGGGGAGCAGTACTTC,CASSVSGTGAGEQYF
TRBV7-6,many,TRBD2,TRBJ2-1,TGTGCCAGCAGCTTAAGTCTTCTAGCGGGAGTGGGATTCGATGAGCAGTTCTTC,CASSLSLLAGVGFDEQFF
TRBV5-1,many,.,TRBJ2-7,TGCGCCAGCAGCGTGAGCGACATGGCCCACGAGCAGTACTTC,CASSVSDMAHEQYF
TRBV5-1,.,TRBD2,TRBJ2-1,TGCGCCAGCAGCTTAGCGGGAGGGTTATACAATGAGCAGTTCTTC,CASSLAGGLYNEQFF
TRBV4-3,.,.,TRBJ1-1,TGCGCCAGCAGCCAACTTATGGGGTCAGGTAACCCTGAAGCTTTCTTT,CASSQLMGSGNPEAFF
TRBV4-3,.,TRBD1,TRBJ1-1,TGCGCCAGCAGCCAACAGGGGGCCCCGAACACTGAAGCTTTCTTT,CASSQQGAPNTEAFF
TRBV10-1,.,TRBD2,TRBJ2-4,TGCGCCAGCAGTGAGTCGGCTAGCGGGAAGGAAAACATTCAGTACTTC,CASSESASGKENIQYF
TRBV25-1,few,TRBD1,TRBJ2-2,TGTGCCAGCAGTGACCTGGGACAGAAAACCGGGGAGCTGTTTTTT,CASSDLGQKTGELFF
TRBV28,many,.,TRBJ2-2,TGTGCCAGCGGAGACGTGATGGCGAACACCGGGGAGCTGTTTTTT,CASGDVMANTGELFF
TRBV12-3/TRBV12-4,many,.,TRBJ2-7,TGTGCCAGCAGTCCCGTATCAGCTAGCTACGAGCAGTACTTC,CASSPVSASYEQYF
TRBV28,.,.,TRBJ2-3,TGTGCCAGCAGTAGCGGCTACACGGGTACGCAGTATTTT,CASSSGYTGTQYF
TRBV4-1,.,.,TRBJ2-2,TGCGCCAGCAGCCAAGGAGAAGGTTGGAACACCGGGGAGCTGTTTTTT,CASSQGEGWNTGELFF
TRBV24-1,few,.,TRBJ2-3,TGTGCCACCAGTGAGGTGGAACAGGGCCCGCAGTATTTT,CATSEVEQGPQYF
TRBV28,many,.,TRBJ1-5,TGTGCCAGCAGCTCGGGGCCCCAGCATTTT,CASSSGPQHF
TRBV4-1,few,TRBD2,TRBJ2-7,TGCGCCAGCAGCCAAGAGTCTAGCGGCTCCTACGAGCAGTACTTC,CASSQESSGSYEQYF
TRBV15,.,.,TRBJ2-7,TGTGCGACCAGCGAAGACTACGAGCAGTACTTC,CATSEDYEQYF
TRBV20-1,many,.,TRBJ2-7,TGCAGTGCTAGAGGTACAGGGTCCCTCTACGAGCAGTACTTC,CSARGTGSLYEQYF
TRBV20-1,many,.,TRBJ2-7,.,CSARVGTGNWYF
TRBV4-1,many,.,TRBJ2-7,TGCGCCAGCAGCCCCCGGGACAATTCCTACGAGCAGTACTTC,CASSPRDNSYEQYF
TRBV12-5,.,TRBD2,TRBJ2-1,TGTGCTAGTGGTTTGTCGACTAGCGGGAGTCTTGAGCAGTTCTTC,CASGLSTSGSLEQFF
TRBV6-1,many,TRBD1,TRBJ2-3,TGTGCCAGCAGTAATACAGGGGGAAGCACAGATACGCAGTATTTT,CASSNTGGSTDTQYF
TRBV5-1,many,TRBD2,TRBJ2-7,TGCGCCAGCAGCCCCGGACTAGGTATCTACGAGCAGTACTTC,CASSPGLGIYEQYF
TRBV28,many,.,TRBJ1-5,TGTGCCAGCAGTTTGGGGCAGCCTATCTTGCAGCCCCAGCATTTT,CASSLGQPILQPQHF
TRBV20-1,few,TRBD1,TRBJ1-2,TGCAGTGCTAGAGGGGACAGGGAAAAATATGGCTACACCTTC,CSARGDREKYGYTF
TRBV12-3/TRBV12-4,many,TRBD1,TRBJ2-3,TGTGCCAGCAGTTTCCGACAGGGAATCACAGATACGCAGTATTTT,CASSFRQGITDTQYF